This TCR beta chain was documented in a study of identical twins. Overall study results and limits: Among monozygotic twins, out-of-frame TCR alpha sharing exceeded what models predicted. In beta out-of-frame sequences, the excess sharing between twins was weaker.

Through template switching, a universal primer site was introduced, and the cDNA contained unique molecular identifiers. MiXCR was run by TCRdb on the 5' RACE reads, yielding one entry per CDR3 protein. The data contain 570,000 or so distinct CDR3 sequences, 9.6% of them seen just once; the ten biggest clones take up 2.5% to 3%. Remarks on this clonotype: Its target is not known.

V was clipped by 10 bases and J by 3 bases, with 13 bases between them. Germline V gene data show CDR1 as MNHEY and CDR2 as SVGAGI. The CDR3 loop spans 12 amino acids. These records were also assigned to another study, of yellow fever vaccine responses in identical twins.

The sequence came from a woman between 18 and 30 years old in good health. This chain links TRBV6-5 with TRBJ2-7, with D uncertain. Sequencing used PBMCs. Here the CDR3 DNA reads TGTGCCACCCAGGATTGGAGCTACGAGCAGTACTTC. As protein: CATQDWSYEQYF.